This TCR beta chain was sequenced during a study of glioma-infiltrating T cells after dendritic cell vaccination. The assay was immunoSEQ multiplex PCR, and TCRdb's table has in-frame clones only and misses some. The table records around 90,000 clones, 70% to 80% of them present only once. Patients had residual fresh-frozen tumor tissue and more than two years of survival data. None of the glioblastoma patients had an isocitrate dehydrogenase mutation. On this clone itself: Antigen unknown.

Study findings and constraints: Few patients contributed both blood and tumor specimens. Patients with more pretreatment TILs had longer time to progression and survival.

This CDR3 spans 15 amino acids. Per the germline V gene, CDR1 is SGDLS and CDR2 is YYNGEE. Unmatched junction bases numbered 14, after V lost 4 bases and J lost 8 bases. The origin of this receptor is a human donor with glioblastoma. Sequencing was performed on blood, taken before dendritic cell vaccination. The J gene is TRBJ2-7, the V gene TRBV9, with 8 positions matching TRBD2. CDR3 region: CASSPAGGGIYKQYF. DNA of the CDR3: TGTGCCAGCAGCCCCGCGGGAGGCGGTATCTATAAGCAGTACTTC.